This is a list of T cell receptor beta chains from one sample in a study of cytomegalovirus exposure and HLA in healthy donors. Assay used: immunoSEQ multiplex PCR; TCRdb lists only in-frame clones, some missing. The sample holds 130,000 to 150,000 clones; just under 85% are singletons and the top ten take roughly 9.9%. The sequenced sample was PBMCs. These receptors were taken from a woman aged 55-75 years in good health and CMV-seropositive. CDR3s include the opening cysteine and the closing phenylalanine or tryptophan. The order of the fields is clone size, V gene, D gene, J gene, CDR3 DNA, CDR3 protein. D genes are given only for firm matches. Rows give clone size only sometimes, using once, few, many, or a class for an expanded clone.

>few|TRBV6-5|NA|TRBJ2-1
TGTGCCAGCAGTCCCGGACTCATCCAGGAGCAGTTCTTC
CASSPGLIQEQFF
>NA|TRBV4-2|NA|TRBJ2-1
TGTGCCAGCAGCCAAGACGGATTCCCAGCCAGACTTCAATACAATGAGCAGTTCTTC
CASSQDGFPARLQYNEQFF
>NA|TRBV5-4|NA|TRBJ1-3
TGTGCCAGCAGCGGGACACAACCTGGAAACACCATATATTTT
CASSGTQPGNTIYF
>NA|TRBV6-1|TRBD2|TRBJ2-7
TGTGCCAGCAGTGAACCGGGGGGCGAGCAGTACTTC
CASSEPGGEQYF
>NA|TRBV9|NA|TRBJ2-1
TGTGCCAGTCAGCTGGGGACTGGGGGAGGTAATGAGCAGTTCTTC
CASQLGTGGGNEQFF
>NA|TRBV19|NA|TRBJ1-1
TGTGCCAGTAGTCTGCAGGGTTGGGGGAACACTGAAGCTTTCTTT
CASSLQGWGNTEAFF
>NA|TRBV6-5|NA|TRBJ2-2
TGTGCCAGCAGACAGGGAAGCACCGGGGAGCTGTTTTTT
CASRQGSTGELFF
>NA|TRBV7-2|TRBD2|TRBJ2-7
TGTGCCAGCAGGGGAGGGCTAGCGGGAGGGTACGAGCAGTACTTC
CASRGGLAGGYEQYF
>NA|TRBV5-1|TRBD1|TRBJ1-5
TGCGCCAGCAGCTTGGGGACAGGGTCCAGTCAGCCCCAGCATTTT
CASSLGTGSSQPQHF
>NA|TRBV30|NA|TRBJ2-7
TGTGCCTGGAGTCGCCAACAGCACTACGAGCAGTACTTC
CAWSRQQHYEQYF
>NA|TRBV29-1|TRBD1|TRBJ1-2
TGCAGCGTTGACGGGACAGCCAATGGCTACACCTTC
CSVDGTANGYTF
>NA|TRBV28|TRBD2|TRBJ2-7
TGTGCCAGCACCCCCTCGACTAGCGGGGCGCACGAGCAGTACTTC
CASTPSTSGAHEQYF
>NA|TRBV4-3|TRBD2|TRBJ2-2
TGCGCCAGCAGCCAAGATCCTAGCGGGAGGGCCGACCACAGCGGGGAGCTGTTTTTT
CASSQDPSGRADHSGELFF
>NA|TRBV7-9|NA|TRBJ1-2
TGTGCCAGCAGCATGGGACGGGAGGATATCTATGGCTACACCTTC
CASSMGREDIYGYTF
>NA|TRBV28|NA|TRBJ2-7
TGTGCCAGCAGTTTCCCGGTGGGCAGGGCCCGCGAGCAGTACTTC
CASSFPVGRAREQYF
>NA|TRBV25-1|NA|TRBJ2-5
TGTGCCAGCAGTGCCCCAGGGGCAACCCAAGAGACCCAGTACTTC
CASSAPGATQETQYF
>NA|TRBV6-5|NA|TRBJ2-5
TGTGCCAGCAGTTACTCGAGCAGACTAGAGACCCAGTACTTC
CASSYSSRLETQYF
>NA|TRBV5-1|NA|TRBJ1-4
TGCGCCAGTTCCCAGGGCCCTAATGAAAAACTGTTTTTT
CASSQGPNEKLFF
>NA|TRBV11-2|NA|TRBJ2-6
TGTGCCAGCAGCTGGCTACAGGGTCTAGGGGCCAACGTCCTGACTTTC
CASSWLQGLGANVLTF
>NA|TRBV7-2|NA|TRBJ1-5
TGTGCCAGCAGCTCCGCAGGGGCCCCCGGCAATCAGCCCCAGCATTTT
CASSSAGAPGNQPQHF
>NA|TRBV30|TRBD2|TRBJ2-2
TGTGCCTGGAGTAGGCTAGCGGGAGTAGAGACCGGGGAGCTGTTTTTT
CAWSRLAGVETGELFF
>NA|TRBV27|TRBD2|TRBJ2-2
TGTGCCAGCAGTTCAGGACTAGCGGTGAACACCGGGGAGCTGTTTTTT
CASSSGLAVNTGELFF
>NA|TRBV9|NA|TRBJ2-7
TGTGCCAGCAGCGACGGGACTCTTTCCTACGAGCAGTACTTC
CASSDGTLSYEQYF